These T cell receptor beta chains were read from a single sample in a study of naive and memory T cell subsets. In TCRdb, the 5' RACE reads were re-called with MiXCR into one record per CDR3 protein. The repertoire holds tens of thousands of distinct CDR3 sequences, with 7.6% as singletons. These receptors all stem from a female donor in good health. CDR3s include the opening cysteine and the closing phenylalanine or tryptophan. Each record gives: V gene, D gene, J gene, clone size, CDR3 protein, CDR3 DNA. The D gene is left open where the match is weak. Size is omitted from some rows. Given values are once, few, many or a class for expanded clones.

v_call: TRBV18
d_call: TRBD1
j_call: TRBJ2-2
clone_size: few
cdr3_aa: CASSRDSQNTGELFF
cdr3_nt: TGTGCCAGCTCACGGGACAGCCAGAACACCGGGGAGCTGTTTTTT

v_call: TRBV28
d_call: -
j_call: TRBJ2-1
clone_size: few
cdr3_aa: CASSLPGSLNEQFF
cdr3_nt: TGTGCCAGCAGTTTACCGGGTAGTTTGAATGAGCAGTTCTTC

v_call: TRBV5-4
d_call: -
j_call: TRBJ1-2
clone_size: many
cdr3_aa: CASTRELGGLSNYGYTF
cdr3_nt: TGTGCCAGCACCCGTGAACTGGGGGGCCTATCTAACTATGGCTACACCTTC

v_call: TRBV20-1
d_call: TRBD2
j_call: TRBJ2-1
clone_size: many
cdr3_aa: CSARVAGQYNEQFF
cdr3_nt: TGCAGTGCTAGAGTAGCGGGGCAATACAATGAGCAGTTCTTC

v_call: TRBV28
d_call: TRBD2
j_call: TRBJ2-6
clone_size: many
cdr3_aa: CASRHSGGPYGANVLTF
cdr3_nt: TGTGCCAGCAGGCATAGCGGGGGGCCGTATGGGGCCAACGTCCTGACTTTC

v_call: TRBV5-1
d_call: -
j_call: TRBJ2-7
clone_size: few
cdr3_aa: CASSPAGGTSYEQYF
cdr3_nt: TGCGCCAGCAGCCCAGCTGGGGGTACCTCCTACGAGCAGTACTTC

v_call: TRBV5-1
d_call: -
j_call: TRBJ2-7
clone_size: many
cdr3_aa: CASSLDAEGGEQYF
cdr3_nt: TGCGCCAGCAGCCTCGACGCAGAGGGCGGGGAGCAGTACTTC

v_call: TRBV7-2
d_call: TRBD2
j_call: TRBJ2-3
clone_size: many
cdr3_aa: CASSIRGSGGTDTQYF
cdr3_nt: TGTGCCAGCAGCATTCGTGGATCGGGGGGGACAGATACGCAGTATTTT

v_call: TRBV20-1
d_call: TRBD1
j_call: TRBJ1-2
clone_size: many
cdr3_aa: CSANTVETGIYGYTF
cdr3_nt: TGCAGTGCTAACACCGTTGAGACAGGGATCTATGGCTACACCTTC

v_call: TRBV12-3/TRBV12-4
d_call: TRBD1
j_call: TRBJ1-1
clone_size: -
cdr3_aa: CASSFLGRGLGNTEAFF
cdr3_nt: TGTGCCAGCAGTTTCTTGGGCAGGGGGCTGGGAAACACTGAAGCTTTCTTT

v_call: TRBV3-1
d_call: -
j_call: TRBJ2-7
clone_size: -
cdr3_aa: CASSRATYEQYF
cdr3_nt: TGTGCCAGCAGCCGCGCGACCTACGAGCAGTACTTC

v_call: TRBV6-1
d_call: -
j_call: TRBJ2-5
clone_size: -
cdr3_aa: CASSEGLGAQYF
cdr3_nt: TGTGCCAGCAGTGAAGGCCTGGGAGCCCAGTACTTC

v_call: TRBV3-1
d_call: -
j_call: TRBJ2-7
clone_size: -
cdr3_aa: CASSQASGEQYF
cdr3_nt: TGTGCCAGCAGCCAAGCGAGTGGCGAGCAGTACTTC

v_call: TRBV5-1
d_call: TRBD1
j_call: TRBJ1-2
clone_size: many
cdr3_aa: CASSFDRVQGGYTF
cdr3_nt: TGCGCCAGCAGCTTCGACAGGGTGCAGGGCGGCTACACCTTC

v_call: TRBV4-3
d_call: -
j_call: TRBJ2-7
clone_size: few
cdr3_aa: CASSQDKGPYEQYF
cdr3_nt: TGCGCCAGCAGCCAAGATAAAGGACCCTACGAGCAGTACTTC

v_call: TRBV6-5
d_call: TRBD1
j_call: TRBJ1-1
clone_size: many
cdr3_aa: CASSYEAGGRWTFF
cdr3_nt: TGTGCCAGCAGTTACGAGGCAGGGGGCAGGTGGACTTTCTTT

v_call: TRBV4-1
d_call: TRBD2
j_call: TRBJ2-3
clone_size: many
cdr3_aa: CASSHPSGGPYTQYF
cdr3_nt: TGCGCCAGCAGCCACCCTAGCGGGGGGCCCTATACGCAGTATTTT

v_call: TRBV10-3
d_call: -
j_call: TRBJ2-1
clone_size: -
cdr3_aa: CAISRTSLSYNEQFF
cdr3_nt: TGTGCCATCAGCCGAACTAGTCTCTCCTACAATGAGCAGTTCTTC

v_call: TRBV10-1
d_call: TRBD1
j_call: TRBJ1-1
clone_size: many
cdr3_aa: CASSEPQRQGSILNTEAFF
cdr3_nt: TGCGCCAGCAGTGAGCCACAGCGACAGGGATCGATATTGAACACTGAAGCTTTCTTT

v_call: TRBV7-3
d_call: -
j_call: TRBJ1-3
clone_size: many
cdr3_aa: CASSSQAGTGGNTIYF
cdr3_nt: TGTGCCAGCAGCTCCCAGGCGGGAACGGGTGGAAACACCATATATTTT

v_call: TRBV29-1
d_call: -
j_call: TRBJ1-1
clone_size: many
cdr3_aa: CSVPPPPGDPNTEAFF
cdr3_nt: TGCAGCGTCCCGCCGCCCCCAGGGGACCCGAACACTGAAGCTTTCTTT

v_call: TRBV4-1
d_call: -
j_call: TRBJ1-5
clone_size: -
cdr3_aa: CASSQEGWGANQPQHF
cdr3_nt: TGCGCCAGCAGCCAAGAGGGTTGGGGGGCAAATCAGCCCCAGCATTTT

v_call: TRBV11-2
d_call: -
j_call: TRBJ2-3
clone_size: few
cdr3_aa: CASSLDLTGIRGDTQYF
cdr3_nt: TGTGCCAGCAGCTTAGATCTAACGGGGATCCGGGGGGATACGCAGTATTTT

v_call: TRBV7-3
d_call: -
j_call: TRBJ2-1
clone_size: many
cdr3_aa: CASTPGESSYNEQFF
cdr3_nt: TGTGCCAGCACCCCCGGGGAGAGCTCCTACAATGAGCAGTTCTTC

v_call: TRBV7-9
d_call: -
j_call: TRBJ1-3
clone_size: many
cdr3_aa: CASSLARTTGNTIYF
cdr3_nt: TGTGCCAGCAGCTTAGCGCGGACAACTGGAAACACCATATATTTT

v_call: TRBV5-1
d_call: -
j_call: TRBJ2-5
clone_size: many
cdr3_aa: CASSLAQETQYF
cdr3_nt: TGCGCCAGCAGCTTGGCCCAAGAGACCCAGTACTTC

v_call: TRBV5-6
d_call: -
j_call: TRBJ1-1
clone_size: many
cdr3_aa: CASSSYGATLTEAFF
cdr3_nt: TGTGCCAGCAGCTCCTACGGGGCCACATTAACTGAAGCTTTCTTT

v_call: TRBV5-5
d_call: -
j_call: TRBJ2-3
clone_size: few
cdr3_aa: CASTITDTQYF
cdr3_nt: TGTGCCAGCACAATCACAGATACGCAGTATTTT

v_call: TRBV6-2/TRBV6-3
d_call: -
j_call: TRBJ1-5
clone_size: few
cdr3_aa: CASSYSAGNQPQHF
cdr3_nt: TGTGCCAGCAGTTACTCGGCCGGCAATCAGCCCCAGCATTTT

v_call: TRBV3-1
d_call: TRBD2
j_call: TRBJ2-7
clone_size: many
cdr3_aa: CASRRLAGTTYEQYF
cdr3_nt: TGTGCCAGCAGACGACTAGCGGGGACCACCTACGAGCAGTACTTC

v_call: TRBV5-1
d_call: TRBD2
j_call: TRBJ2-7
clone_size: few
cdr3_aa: CASSRGRGITTSNYEQYF
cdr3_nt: TGCGCCAGCAGCCGCGGGAGGGGAATAACAACCTCAAATTACGAGCAGTACTTC

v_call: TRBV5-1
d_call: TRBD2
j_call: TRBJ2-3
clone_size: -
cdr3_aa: CASSLVAGPLTDTQYF
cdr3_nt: TGCGCCAGCAGCTTGGTAGCGGGCCCCCTCACAGATACGCAGTATTTT

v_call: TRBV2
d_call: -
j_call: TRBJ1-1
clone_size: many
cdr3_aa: CASSVTGMGEAFF
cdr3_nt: TGTGCCAGCAGTGTTACAGGGATGGGTGAAGCTTTCTTT

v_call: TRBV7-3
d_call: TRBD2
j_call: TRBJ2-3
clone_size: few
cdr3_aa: CASSLRVAGVPSTDTQYF
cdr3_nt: TGTGCCAGCAGCTTAAGAGTAGCGGGGGTACCATCCACAGATACGCAGTATTTT

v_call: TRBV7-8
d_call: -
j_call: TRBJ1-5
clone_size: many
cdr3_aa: CASSLEQSNQPQHF
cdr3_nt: TGTGCCAGCAGCTTAGAGCAGAGCAATCAGCCCCAGCATTTT

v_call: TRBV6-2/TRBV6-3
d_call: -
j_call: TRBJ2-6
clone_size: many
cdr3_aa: CASSYRGSGANVLTF
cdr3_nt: TGTGCCAGCAGTTACCGGGGGTCTGGGGCCAACGTCCTGACTTTC

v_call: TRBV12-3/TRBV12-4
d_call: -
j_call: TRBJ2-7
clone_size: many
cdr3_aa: CASSLAAVSYEQYF
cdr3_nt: TGTGCCAGCAGTTTAGCCGCGGTCTCCTACGAGCAGTACTTC

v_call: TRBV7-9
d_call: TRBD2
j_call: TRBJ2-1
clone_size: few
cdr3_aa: CASSLRPSGRLYPSYNEQFF
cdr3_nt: TGTGCCAGCAGCTTACGTCCTAGCGGGCGACTATACCCTTCCTACAATGAGCAGTTCTTC

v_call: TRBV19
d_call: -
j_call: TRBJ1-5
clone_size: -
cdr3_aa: CASSVPGFGNQPQHF
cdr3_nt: TGTGCCAGTAGTGTACCAGGTTTCGGCAATCAGCCCCAGCATTTT

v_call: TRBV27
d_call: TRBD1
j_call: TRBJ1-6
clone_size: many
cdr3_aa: CASSYQGANSPLHF
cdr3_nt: TGTGCCAGCAGTTACCAGGGGGCAAATTCACCCCTCCACTTT

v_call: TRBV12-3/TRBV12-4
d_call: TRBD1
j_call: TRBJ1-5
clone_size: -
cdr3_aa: CASSTGTGEYSNQPQHF
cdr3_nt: TGTGCCAGCAGTACCGGGACAGGTGAATATAGCAATCAGCCCCAGCATTTT

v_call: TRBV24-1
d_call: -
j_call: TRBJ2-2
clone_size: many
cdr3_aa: CATQGRTGELFF
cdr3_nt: TGTGCCACACAGGGGAGGACCGGGGAGCTGTTTTTT

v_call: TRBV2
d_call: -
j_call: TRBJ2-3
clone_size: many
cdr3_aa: CASSGLVDTQYF
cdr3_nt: TGTGCCAGCAGTGGGTTAGTGGATACGCAGTATTTT

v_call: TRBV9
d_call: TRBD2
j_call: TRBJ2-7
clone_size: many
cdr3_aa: CASSVGPPGGEQYF
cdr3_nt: TGTGCCAGCAGCGTAGGGCCACCGGGGGGCGAGCAGTACTTC

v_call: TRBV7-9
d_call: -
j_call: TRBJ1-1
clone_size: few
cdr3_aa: CASSLLQVNTEAFF
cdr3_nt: TGTGCCAGCAGCTTACTACAGGTGAACACTGAAGCTTTCTTT